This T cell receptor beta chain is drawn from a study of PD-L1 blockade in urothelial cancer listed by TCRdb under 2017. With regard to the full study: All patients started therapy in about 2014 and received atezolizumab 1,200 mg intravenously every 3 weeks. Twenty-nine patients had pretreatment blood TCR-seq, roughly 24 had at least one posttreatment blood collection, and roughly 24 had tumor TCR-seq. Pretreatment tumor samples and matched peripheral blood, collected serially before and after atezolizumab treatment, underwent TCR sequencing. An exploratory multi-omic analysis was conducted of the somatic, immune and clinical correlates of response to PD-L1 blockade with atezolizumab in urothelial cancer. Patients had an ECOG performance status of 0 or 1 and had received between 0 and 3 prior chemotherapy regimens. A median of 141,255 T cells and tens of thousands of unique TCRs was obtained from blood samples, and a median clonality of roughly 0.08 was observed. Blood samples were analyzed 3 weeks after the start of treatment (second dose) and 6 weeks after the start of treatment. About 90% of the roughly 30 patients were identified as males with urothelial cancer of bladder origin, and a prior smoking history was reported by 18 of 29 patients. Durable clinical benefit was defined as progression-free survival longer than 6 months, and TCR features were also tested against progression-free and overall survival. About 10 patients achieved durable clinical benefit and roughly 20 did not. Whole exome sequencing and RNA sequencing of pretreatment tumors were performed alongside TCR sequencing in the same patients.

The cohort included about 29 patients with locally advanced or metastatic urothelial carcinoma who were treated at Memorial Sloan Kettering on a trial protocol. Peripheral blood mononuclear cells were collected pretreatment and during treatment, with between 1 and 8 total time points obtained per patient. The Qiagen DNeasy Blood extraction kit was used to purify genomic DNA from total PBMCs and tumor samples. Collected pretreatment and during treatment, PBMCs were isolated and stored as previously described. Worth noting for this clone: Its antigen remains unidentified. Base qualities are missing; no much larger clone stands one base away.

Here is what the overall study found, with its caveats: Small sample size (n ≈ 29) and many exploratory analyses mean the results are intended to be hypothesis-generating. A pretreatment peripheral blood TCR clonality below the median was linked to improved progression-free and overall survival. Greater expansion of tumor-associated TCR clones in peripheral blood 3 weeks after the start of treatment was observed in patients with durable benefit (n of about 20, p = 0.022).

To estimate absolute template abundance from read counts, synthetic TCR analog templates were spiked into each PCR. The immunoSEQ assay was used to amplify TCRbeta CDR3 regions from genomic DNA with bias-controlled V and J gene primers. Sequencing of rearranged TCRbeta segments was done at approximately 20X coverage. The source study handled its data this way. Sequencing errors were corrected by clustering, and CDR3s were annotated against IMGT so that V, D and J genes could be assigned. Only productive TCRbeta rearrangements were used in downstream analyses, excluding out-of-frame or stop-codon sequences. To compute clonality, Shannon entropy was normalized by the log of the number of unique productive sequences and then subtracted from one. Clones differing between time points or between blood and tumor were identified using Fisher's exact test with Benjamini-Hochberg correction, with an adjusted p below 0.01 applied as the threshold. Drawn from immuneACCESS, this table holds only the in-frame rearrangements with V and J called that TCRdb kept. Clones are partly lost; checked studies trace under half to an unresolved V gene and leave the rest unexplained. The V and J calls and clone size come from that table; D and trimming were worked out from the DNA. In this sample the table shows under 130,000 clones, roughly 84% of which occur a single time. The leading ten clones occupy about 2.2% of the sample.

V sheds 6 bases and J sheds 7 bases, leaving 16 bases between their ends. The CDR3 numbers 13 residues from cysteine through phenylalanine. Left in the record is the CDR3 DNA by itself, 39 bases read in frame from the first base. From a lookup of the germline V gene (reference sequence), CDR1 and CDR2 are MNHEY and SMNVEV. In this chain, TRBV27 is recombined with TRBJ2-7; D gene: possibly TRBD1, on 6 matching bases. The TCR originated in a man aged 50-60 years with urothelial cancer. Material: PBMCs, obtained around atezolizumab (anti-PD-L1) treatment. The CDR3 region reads CASRRQAYGEQYF. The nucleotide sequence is TGTGCCAGCAGACGACAGGCATACGGAGAGCAGTACTTC.